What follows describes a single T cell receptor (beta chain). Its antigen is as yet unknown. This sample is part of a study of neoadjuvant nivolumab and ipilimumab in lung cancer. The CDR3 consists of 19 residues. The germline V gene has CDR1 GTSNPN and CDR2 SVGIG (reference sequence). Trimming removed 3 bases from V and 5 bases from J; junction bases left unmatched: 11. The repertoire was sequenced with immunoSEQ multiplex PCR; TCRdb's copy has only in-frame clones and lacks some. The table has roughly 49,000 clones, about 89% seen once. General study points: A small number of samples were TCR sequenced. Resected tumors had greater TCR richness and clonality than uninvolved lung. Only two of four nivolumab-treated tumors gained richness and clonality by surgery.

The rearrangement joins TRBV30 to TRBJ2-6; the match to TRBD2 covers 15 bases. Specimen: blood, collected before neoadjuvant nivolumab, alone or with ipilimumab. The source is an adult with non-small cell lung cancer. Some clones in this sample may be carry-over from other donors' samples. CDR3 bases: TGTGCCTGGAGCCCCCGGACTAGCGGGAGGGCTTTCTGGGCCAACGTCCTGACTTTC. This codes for CAWSPRTSGRAFWANVLTF.